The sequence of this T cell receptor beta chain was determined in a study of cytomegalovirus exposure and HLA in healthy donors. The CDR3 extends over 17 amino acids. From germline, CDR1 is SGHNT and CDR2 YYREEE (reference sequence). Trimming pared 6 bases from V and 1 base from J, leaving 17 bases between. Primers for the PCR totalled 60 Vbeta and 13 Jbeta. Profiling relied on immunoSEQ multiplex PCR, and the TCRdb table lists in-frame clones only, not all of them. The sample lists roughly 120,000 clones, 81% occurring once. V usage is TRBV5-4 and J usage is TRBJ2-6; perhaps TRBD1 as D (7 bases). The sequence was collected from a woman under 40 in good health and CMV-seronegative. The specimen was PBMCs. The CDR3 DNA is TGTGCCAGCACCCCTGCGGAGGGGGCTTCTGGGGCCAACGTCCTGACTTTC. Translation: CASTPAEGASGANVLTF.